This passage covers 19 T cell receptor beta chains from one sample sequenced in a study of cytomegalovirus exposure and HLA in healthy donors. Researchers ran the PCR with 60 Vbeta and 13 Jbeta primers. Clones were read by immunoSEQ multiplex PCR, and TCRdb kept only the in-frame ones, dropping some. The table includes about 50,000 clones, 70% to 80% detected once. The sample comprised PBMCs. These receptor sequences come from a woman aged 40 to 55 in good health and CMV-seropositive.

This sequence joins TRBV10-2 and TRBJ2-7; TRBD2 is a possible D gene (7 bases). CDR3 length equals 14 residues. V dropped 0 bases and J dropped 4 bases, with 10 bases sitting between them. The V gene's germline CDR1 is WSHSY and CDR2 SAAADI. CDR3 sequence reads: CASSESGGRYEQYF. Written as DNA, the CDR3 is TGCGCCAGCAGTGAGTCGGGGGGGCGGTACGAGCAGTACTTC.

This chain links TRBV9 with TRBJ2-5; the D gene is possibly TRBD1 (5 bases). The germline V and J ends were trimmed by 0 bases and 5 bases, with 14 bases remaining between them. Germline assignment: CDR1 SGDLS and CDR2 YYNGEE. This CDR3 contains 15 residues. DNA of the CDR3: TGTGCCAGCAGCGTAGCTGTAGGGGATCGGGAGACCCAGTACTTC. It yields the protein CASSVAVGDRETQYF. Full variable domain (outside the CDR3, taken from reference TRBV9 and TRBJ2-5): DSGVTQTPKHLITATGQRVTLRCSPRSGDLSVYWYQQSLDQGLQFLIQYYNGEERAKGNILERFSAQQFPDLHSELNLSSLELGDSALYFCASSVAVGDRETQYFGPGTRLLVL.

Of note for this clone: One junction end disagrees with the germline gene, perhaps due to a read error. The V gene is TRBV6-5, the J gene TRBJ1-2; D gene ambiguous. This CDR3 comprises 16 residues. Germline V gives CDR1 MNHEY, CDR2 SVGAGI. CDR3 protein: CAGSYDPSGPLGSYTF. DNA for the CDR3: TGTGCCGGCAGTTACGACCCCTCGGGTCCCCTAGGCAGCTACACCTTC.

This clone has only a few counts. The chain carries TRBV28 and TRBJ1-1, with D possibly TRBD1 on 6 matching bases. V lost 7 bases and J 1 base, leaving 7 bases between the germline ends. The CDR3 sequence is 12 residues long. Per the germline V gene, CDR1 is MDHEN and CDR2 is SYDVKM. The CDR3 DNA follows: TGTGCCAGCAAGACAGGGAACACTGAAGCTTTCTTT. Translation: CASKTGNTEAFF.

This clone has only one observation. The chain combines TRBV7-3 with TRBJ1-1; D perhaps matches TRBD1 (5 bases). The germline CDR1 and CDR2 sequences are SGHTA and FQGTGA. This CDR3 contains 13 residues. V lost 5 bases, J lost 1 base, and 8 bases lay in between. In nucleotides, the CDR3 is TGTGCCAGCAGCCCGGGGGGGAACACTGAAGCTTTCTTT. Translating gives CASSPGGNTEAFF. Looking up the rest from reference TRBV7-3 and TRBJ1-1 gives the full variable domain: GAGVSQTPSNKVTEKGKYVELRCDPISGHTALYWYRQSLGQGPEFLIYFQGTGAADDSGLPNDRFFAVRPEGSVSTLKIQRTERGDSAVYLCASSPGGNTEAFFGQGTRLTVV.

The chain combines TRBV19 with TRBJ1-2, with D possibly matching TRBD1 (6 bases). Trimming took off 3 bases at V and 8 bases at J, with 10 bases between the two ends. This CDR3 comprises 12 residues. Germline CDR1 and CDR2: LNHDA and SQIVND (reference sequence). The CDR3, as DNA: TGTGCCAGTAGTATCTGGGGGCAAGGCTACACCTTC. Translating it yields CASSIWGQGYTF.

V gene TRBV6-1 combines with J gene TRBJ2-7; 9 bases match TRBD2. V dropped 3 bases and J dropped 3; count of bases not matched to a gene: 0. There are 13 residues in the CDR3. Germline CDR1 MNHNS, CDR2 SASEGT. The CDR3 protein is CASSDSGGYEQYF. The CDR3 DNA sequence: TGTGCCAGCAGTGATAGCGGGGGCTACGAGCAGTACTTC.

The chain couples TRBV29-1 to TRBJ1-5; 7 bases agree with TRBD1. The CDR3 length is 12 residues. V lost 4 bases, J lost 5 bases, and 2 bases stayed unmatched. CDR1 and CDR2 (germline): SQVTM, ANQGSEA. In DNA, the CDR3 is TGCAGCGTTGGCGGGACAGATCAGCCCCAGCATTTT. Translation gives CSVGGTDQPQHF.

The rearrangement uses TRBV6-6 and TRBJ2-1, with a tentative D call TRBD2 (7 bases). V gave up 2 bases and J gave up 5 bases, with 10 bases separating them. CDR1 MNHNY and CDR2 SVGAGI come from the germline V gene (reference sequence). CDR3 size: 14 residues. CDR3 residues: CASSYGGANNEQFF. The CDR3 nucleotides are TGTGCCAGCAGTTACGGGGGGGCCAACAATGAGCAGTTCTTC.

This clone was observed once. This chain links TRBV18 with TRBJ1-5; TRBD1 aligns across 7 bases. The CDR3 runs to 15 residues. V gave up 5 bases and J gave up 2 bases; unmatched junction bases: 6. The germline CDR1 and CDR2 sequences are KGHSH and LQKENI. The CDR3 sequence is CASSANRGGNQPQHF. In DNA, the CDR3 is TGTGCCAGCTCAGCGAACAGGGGAGGCAATCAGCCCCAGCATTTT. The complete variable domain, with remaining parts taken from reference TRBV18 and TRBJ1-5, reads NAGVMQNPRHLVRRRGQEARLRCSPMKGHSHVYWYRQLPEEGLKFMVYLQKENIIDESGMPKERFSAEFPKEGPSILRIQQVVRGDSAAYFCASSANRGGNQPQHFGDGTRLSIL.

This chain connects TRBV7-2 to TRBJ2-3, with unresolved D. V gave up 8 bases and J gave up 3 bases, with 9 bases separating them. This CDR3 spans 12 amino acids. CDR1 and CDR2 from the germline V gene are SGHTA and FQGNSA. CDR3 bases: TGTGCCAGCCGACGGGTGACAGATACGCAGTATTTT. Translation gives CASRRVTDTQYF.

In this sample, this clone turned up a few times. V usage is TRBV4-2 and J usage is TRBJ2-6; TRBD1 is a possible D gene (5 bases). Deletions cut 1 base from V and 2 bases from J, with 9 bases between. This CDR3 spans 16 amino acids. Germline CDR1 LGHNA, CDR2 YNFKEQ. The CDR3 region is CASSQGGRAGANVLTF. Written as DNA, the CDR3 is TGTGCCAGCAGCCAAGGAGGCAGGGCTGGGGCCAACGTCCTGACTTTC.

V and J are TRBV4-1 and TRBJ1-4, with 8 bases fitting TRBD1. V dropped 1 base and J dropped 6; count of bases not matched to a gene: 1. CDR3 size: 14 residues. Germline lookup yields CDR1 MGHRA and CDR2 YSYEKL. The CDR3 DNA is TGCGCCAGCAGCCAAGTACAGGGGGATGAAAAACTGTTTTTT. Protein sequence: CASSQVQGDEKLFF.

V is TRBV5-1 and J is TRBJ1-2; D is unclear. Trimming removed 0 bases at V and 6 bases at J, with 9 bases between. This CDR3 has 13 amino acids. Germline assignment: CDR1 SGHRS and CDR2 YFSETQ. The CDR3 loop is CASSLAPRDGYTF. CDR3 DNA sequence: TGCGCCAGCAGCTTGGCACCTCGCGATGGCTACACCTTC.

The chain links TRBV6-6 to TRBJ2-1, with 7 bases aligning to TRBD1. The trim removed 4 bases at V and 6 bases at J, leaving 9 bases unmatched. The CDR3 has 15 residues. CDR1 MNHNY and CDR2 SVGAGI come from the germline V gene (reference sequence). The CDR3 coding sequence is TGTGCCAGCAGTTCCGTGACAGGGTTTATCAATGAGCAGTTCTTC. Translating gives CASSSVTGFINEQFF.

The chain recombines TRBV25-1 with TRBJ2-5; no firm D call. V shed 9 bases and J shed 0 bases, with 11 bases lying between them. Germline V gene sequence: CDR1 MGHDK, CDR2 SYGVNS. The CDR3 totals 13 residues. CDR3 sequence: CASSGINQETQYF. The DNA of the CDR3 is TGTGCCAGTTCCGGTATTAACCAAGAGACCCAGTACTTC.

The CDR3 spells CASLGGSSYNEQFF. DNA for the CDR3: TGTGCCAGCCTCGGGGGGAGCTCCTACAATGAGCAGTTCTTC. J is TRBJ2-1 and V is TRBV25-1; 7 bases are a match to TRBD2. The length of the CDR3 is 14 residues. CDR1 is MGHDK and CDR2 is SYGVNS in the germline V gene. After removal of 8 bases from V and 0 bases from J, the junction contained 4 bases not matched to a gene.

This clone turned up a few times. Here the CDR3 reads CASSEVPTGANVLTF. CDR3 coding DNA: TGTGCCAGCAGTGAAGTGCCTACTGGGGCCAACGTCCTGACTTTC. The chain employs TRBV6-1 and TRBJ2-6; D gene uncertain. The germline gives CDR1 MNHNS, CDR2 SASEGT. The CDR3 contains 15 residues. V was shortened by 1 base and J by 2 bases, with 6 bases between the two germline ends.

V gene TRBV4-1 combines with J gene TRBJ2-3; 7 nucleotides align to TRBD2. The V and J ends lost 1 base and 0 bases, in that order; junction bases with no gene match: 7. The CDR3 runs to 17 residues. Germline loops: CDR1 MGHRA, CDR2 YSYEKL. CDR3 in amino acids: CASSQGWGGSSTDTQYF. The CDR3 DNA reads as TGCGCCAGCAGCCAAGGGTGGGGGGGGTCTAGCACAGATACGCAGTATTTT.